A selection of T cell receptor beta chains follows, all from one sample in a study of blood T cell repertoires in COVID-19. Profiling relied on immunoSEQ multiplex PCR, and the TCRdb table lists in-frame clones only, not all of them. The sample holds around 15,000 clones, roughly 87% seen once. Sequencing was performed on peripheral blood. The receptor set was obtained from a woman between 65 and 79 years old with active COVID-19. The CDR3 runs from the conserved cysteine through the conserved F or W. D genes are given only for firm matches. For some rows the clone size is stated as once, few or many, or as a class when expanded; others skip it.

- | TRBJ2-7 | TRBV7-2 | TRBD2 | CASSLSTSGITYEQYF | TGTGCCAGCAGCCTAAGTACGAGCGGGATAACCTACGAGCAGTACTTC
once | TRBJ1-2 | TRBV6-5 | TRBD1 | CASKGQGARGYTF | TGTGCCAGCAAGGGACAGGGGGCGCGTGGCTACACCTTC
- | TRBJ2-7 | TRBV5-6 | - | CASSPIGQGAYEQYF | TGTGCCAGCAGCCCGATCGGGCAGGGCGCCTACGAGCAGTACTTC
- | TRBJ2-1 | TRBV11-2 | TRBD1 | CASSSRTGMGYNEQFF | TGTGCCAGCAGCTCTAGGACAGGGATGGGCTACAATGAGCAGTTCTTC
- | TRBJ1-2 | TRBV6-5 | TRBD1 | CASSYSRGRQSYGYTF | TGTGCCAGCAGTTACTCCAGGGGGCGCCAAAGCTATGGCTACACCTTC
- | TRBJ2-1 | TRBV12-3/TRBV12-4 | - | CASSLTTGEQFF | TGTGCCAGCAGTTTGACTACCGGTGAGCAGTTCTTC
- | TRBJ2-7 | TRBV10-3 | TRBD2 | CAISSWGAGGPGEQYF | TGTGCCATCAGTAGCTGGGGAGCGGGAGGGCCGGGAGAGCAGTACTTC
- | TRBJ2-1 | TRBV25-1 | TRBD2 | CASSEITGTGTSPNEQFF | TGTGCCAGCAGTGAAATAACCGGAACCGGGACTAGCCCTAATGAGCAGTTCTTC
- | TRBJ2-7 | TRBV19 | TRBD2 | CASSIAGSDYEQYF | TGTGCCAGTAGCATAGCGGGAAGCGACTACGAGCAGTACTTC
- | TRBJ2-3 | TRBV2 | - | CASSLAAGGTDTQYF | TGTGCCAGCAGCCTCGCGGCAGGGGGCACAGATACGCAGTATTTT
- | TRBJ2-5 | TRBV7-2 | - | CASSISETQYF | TGTGCCAGCTCCATTTCAGAGACCCAGTACTTC
- | TRBJ2-1 | TRBV27 | TRBD1 | CASSSGQGSHNEQFF | TGTGCCAGCAGTTCGGGACAGGGGTCCCACAATGAGCAGTTCTTC
- | TRBJ1-2 | TRBV28 | - | CASSFPDTVGGYTF | TGTGCCAGCAGTTTCCCGGACACCGTCGGTGGCTACACCTTC
- | TRBJ2-7 | TRBV6-5 | TRBD1 | CASSLLPGQGYEQYF | TGTGCCAGCAGCTTACTTCCGGGACAGGGCTACGAGCAGTACTTC
- | TRBJ2-1 | TRBV20-1 | TRBD2 | CSASSSGTSNEQFF | TGCAGTGCTAGTTCCTCGGGGACTAGCAATGAGCAGTTCTTC
- | TRBJ2-7 | TRBV6-5 | - | CASSLISYEQYF | TGTGCCAGCAGTTTAATTTCCTACGAGCAGTACTTC
- | TRBJ2-1 | TRBV19 | TRBD2 | CASSITLGGSYNEQFF | TGTGCCAGTAGTATTACCCTCGGGGGGTCCTACAATGAGCAGTTCTTC
- | TRBJ2-7 | TRBV6-1 | TRBD2 | CASSVLSGGGSYEQYF | TGTGCCAGCAGTGTCCTAAGCGGGGGTGGGTCCTACGAGCAGTACTTC
- | TRBJ2-2 | TRBV2 | - | CASSGFGGRTGELFF | TGTGCCAGCAGTGGTTTCGGGGGGCGGACCGGGGAGCTGTTTTTT
once | TRBJ1-1 | TRBV4-1 | - | CAARAGENTEAFF | TGCGCTGCACGGGCAGGGGAGAACACTGAAGCTTTCTTT
- | TRBJ2-7 | TRBV18 | - | CASSPGHGYEQYF | TGTGCCAGCTCACCAGGGCACGGCTACGAGCAGTACTTC
medium-sized | TRBJ2-7 | TRBV28 | TRBD1 | CASSSPRNRTGHYEQYF | TGTGCCAGCAGTTCTCCGCGTAATCGGACAGGGCACTACGAGCAGTACTTC
- | TRBJ1-4 | TRBV5-6 | - | CASSSIQGGGEKLFF | TGTGCCAGCAGCTCAATTCAGGGTGGCGGTGAAAAACTGTTTTTT
- | TRBJ1-5 | TRBV7-2 | - | CASSLGGDGNQPQHF | TGTGCCAGCAGCTTAGGGGGGGACGGCAATCAGCCCCAGCATTTT
- | TRBJ1-1 | TRBV18 | - | CASSPPWGMNTEAFF | TGTGCCAGCTCACCACCCTGGGGCATGAACACTGAAGCTTTCTTT
- | TRBJ2-1 | TRBV29-1 | - | CSVVVGALVDEQFF | TGCAGCGTTGTCGTGGGGGCTCTCGTCGATGAGCAGTTCTTC
- | TRBJ1-4 | TRBV11-2 | - | CASTKNLRATNEKLFF | TGTGCCAGCACCAAAAACCTCAGGGCCACTAATGAAAAACTGTTTTTT
- | TRBJ2-2 | TRBV4-1 | TRBD2 | CASSSVMGLGYTGELFF | TGCGCCAGCAGCTCAGTTATGGGACTAGGGTACACCGGGGAGCTGTTTTTT
- | TRBJ2-3 | TRBV4-1 | TRBD2 | CASATSGRGPTDTQYF | TGCGCCAGCGCCACTAGCGGGAGGGGACCCACAGATACGCAGTATTTT
- | TRBJ2-1 | TRBV7-2 | - | CASSLDIPSDSYYNEQFF | TGTGCCAGCAGCTTAGATATTCCTTCGGACAGTTACTACAATGAGCAGTTCTTC
- | TRBJ1-5 | TRBV6-6 | TRBD1 | CASSSTGDRQPQHF | TGTGCCAGCAGTTCGACAGGGGATAGGCAGCCCCAGCATTTT
- | TRBJ2-3 | TRBV3-1/TRBV3-2 | TRBD1 | CASSQGQGLTDTQYF | TGTGCCAGCAGCCAAGGACAGGGGCTCACAGATACGCAGTATTTT